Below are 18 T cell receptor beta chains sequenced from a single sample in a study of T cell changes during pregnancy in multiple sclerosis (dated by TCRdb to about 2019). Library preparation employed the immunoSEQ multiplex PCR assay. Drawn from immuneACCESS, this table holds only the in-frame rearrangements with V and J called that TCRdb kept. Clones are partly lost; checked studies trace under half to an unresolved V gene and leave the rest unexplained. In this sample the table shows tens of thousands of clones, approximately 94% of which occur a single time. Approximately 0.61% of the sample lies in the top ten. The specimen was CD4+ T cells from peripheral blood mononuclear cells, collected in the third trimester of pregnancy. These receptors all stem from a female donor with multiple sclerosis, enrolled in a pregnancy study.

The DNA of the CDR3 is TGTGCCAGGCGAGGGTTTAACATCACGAAACTGTTTTTT. This gives the protein CARRGFNITKLFF. The genes are TRBV27 and TRBJ1-4; no definite D call. The germline V gene encodes CDR1 MNHEY and CDR2 SMNVEV (reference sequence). V lost 9 bases, J lost 11 bases, and 19 bases lay in between. The CDR3 is made up of 13 amino acids.

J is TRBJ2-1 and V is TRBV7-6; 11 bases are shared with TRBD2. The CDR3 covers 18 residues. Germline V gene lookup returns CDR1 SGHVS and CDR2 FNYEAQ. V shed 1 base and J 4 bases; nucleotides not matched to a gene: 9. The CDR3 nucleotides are TGTGCCAGCAGCTTAGGTCTTGCACTAGCGGGAGTTTACAATGAGCAGTTCTTC. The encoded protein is CASSLGLALAGVYNEQFF.

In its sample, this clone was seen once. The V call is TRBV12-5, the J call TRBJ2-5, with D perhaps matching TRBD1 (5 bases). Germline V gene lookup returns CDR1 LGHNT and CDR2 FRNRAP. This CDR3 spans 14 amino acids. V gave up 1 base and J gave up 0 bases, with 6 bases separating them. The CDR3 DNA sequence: TGTGCTAGTGGTTTGGGACAGTACCAAGAGACCCAGTACTTC. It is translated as CASGLGQYQETQYF.

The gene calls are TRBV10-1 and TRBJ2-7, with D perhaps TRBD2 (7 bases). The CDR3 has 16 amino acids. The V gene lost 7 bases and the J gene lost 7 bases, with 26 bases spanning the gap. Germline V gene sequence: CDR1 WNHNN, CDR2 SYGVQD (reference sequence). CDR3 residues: CASTREGGGPLREQYF. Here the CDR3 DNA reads TGCGCCAGCACCCGAGAGGGGGGGGGACCTCTACGTGAGCAGTACTTC.

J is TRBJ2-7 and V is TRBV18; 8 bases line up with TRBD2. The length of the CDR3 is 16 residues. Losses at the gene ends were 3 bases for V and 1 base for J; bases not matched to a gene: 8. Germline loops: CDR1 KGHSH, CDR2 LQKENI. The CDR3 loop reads CASSPSPRGGSYEQYF. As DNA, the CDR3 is TGTGCCAGCTCACCCAGCCCCCGCGGGGGGTCCTACGAGCAGTACTTC.

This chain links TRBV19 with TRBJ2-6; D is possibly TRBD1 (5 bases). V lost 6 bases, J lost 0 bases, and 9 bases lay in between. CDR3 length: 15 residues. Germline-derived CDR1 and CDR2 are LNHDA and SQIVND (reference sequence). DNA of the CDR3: TGTGCCAGTAGCCAGACAGCCTCTGGGGCCAACGTCCTGACTTTC. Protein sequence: CASSQTASGANVLTF.

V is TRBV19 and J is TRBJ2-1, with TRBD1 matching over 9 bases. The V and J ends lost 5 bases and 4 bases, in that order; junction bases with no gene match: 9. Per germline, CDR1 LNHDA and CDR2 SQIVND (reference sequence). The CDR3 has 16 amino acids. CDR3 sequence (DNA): TGTGCCAGTAGTGGCCTCCGGGACAGGGCATACAATGAGCAGTTCTTC. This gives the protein CASSGLRDRAYNEQFF.

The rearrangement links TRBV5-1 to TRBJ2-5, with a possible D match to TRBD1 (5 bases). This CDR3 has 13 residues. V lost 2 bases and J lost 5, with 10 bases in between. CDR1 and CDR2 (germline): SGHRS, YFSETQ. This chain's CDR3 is CASSLGARETQYF. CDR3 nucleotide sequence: TGCGCCAGCAGCTTAGGGGCTAGGGAGACCCAGTACTTC.

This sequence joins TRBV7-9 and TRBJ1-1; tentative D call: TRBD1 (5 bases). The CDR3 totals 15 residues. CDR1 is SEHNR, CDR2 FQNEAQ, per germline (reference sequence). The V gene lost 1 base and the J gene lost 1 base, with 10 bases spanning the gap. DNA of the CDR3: TGTGCCAGCAGCTTAGAGATTACAGGGAACACTGAAGCTTTCTTT. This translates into CASSLEITGNTEAFF.

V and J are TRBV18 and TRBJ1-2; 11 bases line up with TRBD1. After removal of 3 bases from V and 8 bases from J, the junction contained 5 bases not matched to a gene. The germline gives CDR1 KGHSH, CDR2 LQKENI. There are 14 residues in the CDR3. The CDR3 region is CASSPGGQGEGYTF. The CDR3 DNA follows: TGTGCCAGCTCACCGGGGGGACAGGGGGAAGGCTACACCTTC.

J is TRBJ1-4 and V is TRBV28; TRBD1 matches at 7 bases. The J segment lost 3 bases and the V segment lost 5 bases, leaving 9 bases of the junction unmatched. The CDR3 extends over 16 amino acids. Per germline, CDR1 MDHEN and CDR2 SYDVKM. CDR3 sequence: CASSPSFGTANEKLFF. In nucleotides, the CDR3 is TGTGCCAGCAGTCCATCGTTCGGGACAGCTAATGAAAAACTGTTTTTT.

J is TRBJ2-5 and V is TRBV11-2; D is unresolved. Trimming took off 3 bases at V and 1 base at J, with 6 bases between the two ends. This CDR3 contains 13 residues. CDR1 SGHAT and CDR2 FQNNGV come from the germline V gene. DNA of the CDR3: TGTGCCAGCAGCTTGGTGAGCCAAGAGACCCAGTACTTC. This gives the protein CASSLVSQETQYF. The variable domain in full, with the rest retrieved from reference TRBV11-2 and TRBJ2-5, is EAGVAQSPRYKIIEKRQSVAFWCNPISGHATLYWYQQILGQGPKLLIQFQNNGVVDDSQLPKDRFSAERLKGVDSTLKIQPAKLEDSAVYLCASSLVSQETQYFGPGTRLLVL.

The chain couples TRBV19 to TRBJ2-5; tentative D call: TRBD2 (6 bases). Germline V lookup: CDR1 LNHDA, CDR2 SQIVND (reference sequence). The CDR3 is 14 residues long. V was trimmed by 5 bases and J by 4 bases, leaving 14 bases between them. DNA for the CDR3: TGTGCCAGTAGTGCCCCCTGGGGAGGAGAGACCCAGTACTTC. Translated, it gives CASSAPWGGETQYF.

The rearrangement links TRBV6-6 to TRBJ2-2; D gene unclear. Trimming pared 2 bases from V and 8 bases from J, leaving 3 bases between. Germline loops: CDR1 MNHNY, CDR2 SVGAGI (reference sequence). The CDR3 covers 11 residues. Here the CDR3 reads CASSYLGELFF. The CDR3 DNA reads TGTGCCAGCAGTTACCTAGGGGAGCTGTTTTTT.

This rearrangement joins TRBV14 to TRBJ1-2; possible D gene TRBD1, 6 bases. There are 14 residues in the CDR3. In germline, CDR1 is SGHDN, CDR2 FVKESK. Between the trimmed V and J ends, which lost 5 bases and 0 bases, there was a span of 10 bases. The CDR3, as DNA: TGTGCCAGCAGCTTACAGGGCCCTAACTATGGCTACACCTTC. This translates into CASSLQGPNYGYTF.

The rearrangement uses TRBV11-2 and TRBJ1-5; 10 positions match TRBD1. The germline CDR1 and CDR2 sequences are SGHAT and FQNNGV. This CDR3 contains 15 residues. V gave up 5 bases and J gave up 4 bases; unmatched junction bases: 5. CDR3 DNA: TGTGCCAGCAGCCAAGGGGACAGGGGAAATCAGCCCCAGCATTTT. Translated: CASSQGDRGNQPQHF. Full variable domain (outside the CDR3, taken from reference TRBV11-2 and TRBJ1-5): EAGVAQSPRYKIIEKRQSVAFWCNPISGHATLYWYQQILGQGPKLLIQFQNNGVVDDSQLPKDRFSAERLKGVDSTLKIQPAKLEDSAVYLCASSQGDRGNQPQHFGDGTRLSIL.

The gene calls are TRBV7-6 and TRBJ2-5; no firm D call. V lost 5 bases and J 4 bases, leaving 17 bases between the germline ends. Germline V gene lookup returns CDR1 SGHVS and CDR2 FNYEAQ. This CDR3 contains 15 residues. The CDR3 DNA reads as TGTGCCAGCAGCCGCCCCCCCTCGGGTGTAGAGACCCAGTACTTC. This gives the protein CASSRPPSGVETQYF.

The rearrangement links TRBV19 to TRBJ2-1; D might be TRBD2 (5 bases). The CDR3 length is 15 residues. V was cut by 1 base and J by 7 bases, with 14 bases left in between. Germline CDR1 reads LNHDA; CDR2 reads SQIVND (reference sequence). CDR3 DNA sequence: TGTGCCAGTAGTATAGGGGCCGGGCCGGGAAATGAGCAGTTCTTC. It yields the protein CASSIGAGPGNEQFF. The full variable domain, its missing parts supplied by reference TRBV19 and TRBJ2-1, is DGGITQSPKYLFRKEGQNVTLSCEQNLNHDAMYWYRQDPGQGLRLIYYSQIVNDFQKGDIAEGYSVSREKKESFPLTVTSAQKNPTAFYLCASSIGAGPGNEQFFGPGTRLTVL.